This T cell receptor beta chain stems from a study of low-dose radiotherapy and immunotherapy resistance in tumors. Across the whole study: A dose of 1 Gy per fraction every two weeks went to Cohort 2, totaling 13 Gy over 26 weeks. On a schedule of every two weeks, intravenous cyclophosphamide at a dose of 200 mg/m2 was delivered one day before each radiation and immunotherapy administration.

In its sample, this clonotype was seen many times. TCR amplification involved roughly 21 PCR cycles with a constant-region primer and V-primer adapter. Each CDR3 protein is one row after TCRdb ran MiXCR on the reads. The data show roughly 46,000 distinct CDR3 sequences, around 11% seen once. This CDR3 is 16 amino acids long. The germline V gene has CDR1 MNHNY and CDR2 SVGAGI (reference sequence). J was trimmed by 3 bases and V by 0 bases; bases with no gene match: 4. The time point here: before trial treatment. Donors were dosed with nivolumab and ipilimumab; they also received aspirin, low-dose cyclophosphamide and low-dose radiotherapy. The presence of advanced solid tumors lacking tumor-infiltrating lymphocytes characterized eligible patients.

V gene TRBV6-6 combines with J gene TRBJ1-3, with 8 bases that match TRBD1. This clonotype was sampled from a female donor with ovarian cancer. The material was PBMCs, obtained before treatment. The DNA for the CDR3 is TGTGCCAGCAGTTACTCTCCAGGGGGCCTTGGAAACACCATATATTTT. Residues: CASSYSPGGLGNTIYF.